This T cell receptor beta chain was identified in a study of regulatory T cells in long-lasting Graves disease. On this clonotype itself: Antigen unknown.

General study results and limits: Persistent disease preferred TRBV28, TRBJ1-2 and TRBJ2-5.

Germline-derived CDR1 and CDR2 are MDHEN and SYDVKM. V shed 3 bases, J shed 16 bases, and the junction held 13 bases outside the gene matches. This CDR3 is 16 amino acids long. Time point noted: newly diagnosed GD, antithyroid drugs for less than 3 months. PBMC-extracted RNA yielded the TCR library. iRepertoire HTBI primers and Arm-PCR of CDR3 regions built TCR beta libraries. TCRdb re-called the multiplex PCR reads with MiXCR, one entry per CDR3 protein. The table records roughly 610,000 distinct CDR3 sequences, about 16% of them present only once. In addition, the sample was reused for a study of T cells in Graves' hyperthyroidism and ophthalmopathy. That source notes: Uncontrolled infection, other autoimmune disease, pregnancy or lactation barred patients from enrollment. Clinical symptoms, serum thyroxine, TRAb, thyroid ultrasound and orbital computed tomography established diagnosis.

The chain joins TRBV28 to TRBJ2-1; 15 bases align to TRBD2. This receptor was taken from a man younger than 35 with Graves disease. The sample was peripheral blood mononuclear cells (PBMCs), taken at new diagnosis, from a patient treated with antithyroid drugs. This CDR3 reads CASSLGYTGLAGGDFF. The CDR3 DNA reads as TGTGCCAGCAGTTTGGGATACACGGGACTAGCGGGGGGTGATTTCTTC.